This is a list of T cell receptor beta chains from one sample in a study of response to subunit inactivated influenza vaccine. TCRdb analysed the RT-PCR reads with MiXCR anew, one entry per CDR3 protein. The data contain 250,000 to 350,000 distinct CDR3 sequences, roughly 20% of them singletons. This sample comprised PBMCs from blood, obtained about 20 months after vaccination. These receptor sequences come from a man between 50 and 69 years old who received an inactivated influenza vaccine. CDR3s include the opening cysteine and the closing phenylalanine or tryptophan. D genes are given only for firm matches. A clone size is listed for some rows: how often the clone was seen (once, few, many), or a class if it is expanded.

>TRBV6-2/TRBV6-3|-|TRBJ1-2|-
TGTGCCAGCAGTTACTCGATCTCGGACGGCTTTTCCAACTATGGCTACACCTTC
CASSYSISDGFSNYGYTF
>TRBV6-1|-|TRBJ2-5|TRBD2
TGTGCCAGCAGTGAATGGGGACTAGCCCAAGAGACCCAGTACTTC
CASSEWGLAQETQYF
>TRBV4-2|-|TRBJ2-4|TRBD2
TGTGCCAGCAGCCAAGAGTTCGACCAGCGGGGCATTCAGTACTTC
CASSQEFDQRGIQYF
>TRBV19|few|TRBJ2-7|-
TGTGCCAGTTCCAGGGGGAGGGACTACGAGCAGTACTTC
CASSRGRDYEQYF
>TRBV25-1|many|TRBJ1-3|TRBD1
TGTGCCAGCAGTGATACAGGGGGCTCGAACACCATATATTTT
CASSDTGGSNTIYF
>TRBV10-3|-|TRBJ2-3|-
TGTGCCATCAGTCTCAGGGGCCCCACAGATACGCAGTATTTT
CAISLRGPTDTQYF
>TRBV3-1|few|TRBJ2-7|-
TGTGCCAGCAGCCAAGTTTCCTACGAGCAGTACTTC
CASSQVSYEQYF
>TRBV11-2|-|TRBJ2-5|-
TGTGCCAGCAGCTTAGGAGCTGTGAAAGAGACCCAGTACTTC
CASSLGAVKETQYF
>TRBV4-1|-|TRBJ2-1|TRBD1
TGCGCCAGCAGCCAATCGACAGGGGTGTTTAATGAGCAGTTCTTC
CASSQSTGVFNEQFF
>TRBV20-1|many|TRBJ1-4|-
TGCAGTGCTAGCCCTGGCCCGAGAGGGGAAAAACTGTTTTTT
CSASPGPRGEKLFF
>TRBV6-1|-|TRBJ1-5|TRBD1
TGTGCCAGCAGACCCGGACAGGGGATCAGTCAGCCCCAGCATTTT
CASRPGQGISQPQHF
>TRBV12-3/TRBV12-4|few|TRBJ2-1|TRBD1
TGTGCCAGTGCTACGCAGCGAGGGGGCGAGCAGTTCTTC
CASATQRGGEQFF
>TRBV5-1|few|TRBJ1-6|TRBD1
TGCGCCAGCAGCTTTATGGGACAGGATAATTCACCCCTCCACTTT
CASSFMGQDNSPLHF
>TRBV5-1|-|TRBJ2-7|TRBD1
TGCGCCAGCAGCGGACCGGGACAGACAACCTACGAGCAGTACTTC
CASSGPGQTTYEQYF
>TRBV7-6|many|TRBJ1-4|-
TGTGCCAGCAGCTTAGGCCCTAATGAAAAACTGTTTTTT
CASSLGPNEKLFF
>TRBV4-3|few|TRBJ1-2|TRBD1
TGCGCCAGCAGCCGAGGACAGGGTTATGGCTACACCTTC
CASSRGQGYGYTF
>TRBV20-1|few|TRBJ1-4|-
TGCAGTGCTAGAGGGGAAAAACTGTTTTTT
CSARGEKLFF
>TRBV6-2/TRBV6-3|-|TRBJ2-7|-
TGTGCCAGCAGCAGGGGCCGCTACGAGCAGTACTTC
CASSRGRYEQYF
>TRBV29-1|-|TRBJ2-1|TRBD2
TGCAGCGTTGAATGGTTGGCGGGAGGGCCGAGTGAGCAGTTCTTC
CSVEWLAGGPSEQFF
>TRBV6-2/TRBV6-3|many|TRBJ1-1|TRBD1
TGTGCCAGCAGTTACATCGGACAGGGGGTCACTGAAGCTTTCTTT
CASSYIGQGVTEAFF
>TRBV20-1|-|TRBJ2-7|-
TGCAGTGCTAGAAATGCGGGAACGTCCGAGCAGTACTTC
CSARNAGTSEQYF
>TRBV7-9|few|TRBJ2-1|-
TGTGCCAGCAGCTTAAGGACGGTGGGGGATGAGCAGTTCTTC
CASSLRTVGDEQFF
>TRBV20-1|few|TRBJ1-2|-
TGCAGTGCGCAATGGCTAGATGGCTACACCTTC
CSAQWLDGYTF
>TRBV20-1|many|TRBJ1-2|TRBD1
TGCAGTGCGCACCGACAGGGGGCTCGGGGCTACACCTTC
CSAHRQGARGYTF
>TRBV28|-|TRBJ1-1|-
TGTGCCAGCATCGGCCTGAACAGTGAAGCTTTCTTT
CASIGLNSEAFF
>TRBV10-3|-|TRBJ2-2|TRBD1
TGTGCCATCCCAGCTGGACAGGTCAACACCGGGGAGCTGTTTTTT
CAIPAGQVNTGELFF
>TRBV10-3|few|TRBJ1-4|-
TGTGCCATCAGGACAGGAAGGGATGAAAAACTGTTTTTT
CAIRTGRDEKLFF
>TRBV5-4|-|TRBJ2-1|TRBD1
TGTGCCAGCAGATCCGGGACAGGGGGCCAAAATGAGCAGTTCTTC
CASRSGTGGQNEQFF
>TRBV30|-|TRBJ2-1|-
TGTGCCTGGAGTGTGGTTTTGAATGAGCAGTTCTTC
CAWSVVLNEQFF
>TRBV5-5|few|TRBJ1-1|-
TGTGCCAGCGAGGACGAGAACACTGAAGCTTTCTTT
CASEDENTEAFF
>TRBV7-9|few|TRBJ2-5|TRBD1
TGTGCCAGCAGCTTAGGACAGGGGGTAGGAGAGACCCAGTACTTC
CASSLGQGVGETQYF
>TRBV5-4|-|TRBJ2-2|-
TGTGCCAGCAGCTCCGGGTCGGCCGGGGAGCTGTTTTTT
CASSSGSAGELFF
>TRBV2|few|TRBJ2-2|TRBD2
TGTGCCAGCACCAGCACCGGGACTATAACCGGGGAGCTGTTTTTT
CASTSTGTITGELFF
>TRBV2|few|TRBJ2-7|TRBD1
TGTGCCAGCAGTAGGGACAGGGAACCGGCGCTGTACTTC
CASSRDREPALYF
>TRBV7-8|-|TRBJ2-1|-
TGTGCCAGCAGCTCTGGACAGAGCTCCTACAATGAGCAGTTCTTC
CASSSGQSSYNEQFF
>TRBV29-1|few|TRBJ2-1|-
TGCAGCGTGTTTAGCAATGAGCAGTTCTTC
CSVFSNEQFF
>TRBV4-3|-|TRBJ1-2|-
TGCGCCAGCAGTCCGGGGCTCGGGACTAGAAACTATGGCTACACCTTC
CASSPGLGTRNYGYTF
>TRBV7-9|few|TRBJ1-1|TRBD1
TGTGCCAGCAGCTTAGCAGGGACAGGGGGAACTGAAGCTTTCTTT
CASSLAGTGGTEAFF
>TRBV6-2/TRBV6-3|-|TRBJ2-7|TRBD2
TGTGCCAGCAGGCCCGGGGGGGCTCTCCGCAAGAAGCAGTACTTC
CASRPGGALRKKQYF
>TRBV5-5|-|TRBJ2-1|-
TGTGCCAGCAGTTCAGGGCCGCAATCCTACAATGAGCAGTTCTTC
CASSSGPQSYNEQFF
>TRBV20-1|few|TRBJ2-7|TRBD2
TGCAGTGCTAGAGATTGGGGACTAGCTCGCGACGAGCAGTACTTC
CSARDWGLARDEQYF
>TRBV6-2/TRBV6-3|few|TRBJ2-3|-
TGTGCCAGCACCGCACTTAGGACCCACGATACGCAGTATTTT
CASTALRTHDTQYF
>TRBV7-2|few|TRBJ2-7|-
TGTGCCAGCAGCTTAAGCAGTCCTACCTATTCCTACGAGCAGTACTTC
CASSLSSPTYSYEQYF
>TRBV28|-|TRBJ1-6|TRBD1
TGTGCCAGCAGTTCGGACAGGGGCCGGTATAATTCACCCCTCCACTTT
CASSSDRGRYNSPLHF
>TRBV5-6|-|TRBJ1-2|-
TGTGCCAGCAGCTGGGCATTGGACACCTATGGCTACACCTTC
CASSWALDTYGYTF
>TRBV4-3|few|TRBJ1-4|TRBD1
TGCGCCAGCAGCCAAGAGTTTAGGGGGCGGGGTGAAAAACTGTTTTTT
CASSQEFRGRGEKLFF
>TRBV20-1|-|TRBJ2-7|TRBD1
TGCAGTGCTCGGACAGGGAATAGTAACGAGCAGTACTTC
CSARTGNSNEQYF
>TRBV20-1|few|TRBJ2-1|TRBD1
TGCAGTGCTAGGATGTTGGACAGGGCCTACAATGAGCAGTTCTTC
CSARMLDRAYNEQFF
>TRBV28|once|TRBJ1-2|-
TGTGCCAGCAGTTTCCGACAGTTAAACTATGGCTACACCTTC
CASSFRQLNYGYTF
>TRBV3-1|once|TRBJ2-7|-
TGTGCCAGCAGCGCGGGACACCCCTACGAGCAGTACTTC
CASSAGHPYEQYF
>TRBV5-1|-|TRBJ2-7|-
TGCGCCAGCAGCTTGGGGGACCAGATTTTGGGTGAGGAGCAGTACTTC
CASSLGDQILGEEQYF